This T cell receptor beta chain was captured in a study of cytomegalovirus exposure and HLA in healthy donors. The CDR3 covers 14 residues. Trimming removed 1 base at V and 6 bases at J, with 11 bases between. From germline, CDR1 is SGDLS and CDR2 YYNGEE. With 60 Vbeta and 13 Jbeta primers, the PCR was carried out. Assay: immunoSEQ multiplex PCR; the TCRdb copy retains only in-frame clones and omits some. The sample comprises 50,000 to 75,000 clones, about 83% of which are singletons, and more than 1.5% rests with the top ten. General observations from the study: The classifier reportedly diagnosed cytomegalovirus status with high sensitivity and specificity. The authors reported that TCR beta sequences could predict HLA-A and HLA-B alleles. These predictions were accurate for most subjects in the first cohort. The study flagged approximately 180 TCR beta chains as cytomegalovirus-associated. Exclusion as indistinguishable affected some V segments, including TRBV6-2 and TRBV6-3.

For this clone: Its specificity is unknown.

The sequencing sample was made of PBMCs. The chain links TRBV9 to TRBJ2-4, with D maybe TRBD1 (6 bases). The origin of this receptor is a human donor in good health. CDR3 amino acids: CASSVSGVGNIQYF. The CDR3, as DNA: TGTGCCAGCAGCGTATCAGGGGTCGGAAACATTCAGTACTTC.